Listed here are 19 T cell receptor beta chains from one sample, sequenced in a study of blood T cell repertoires in COVID-19. Sequenced by immunoSEQ multiplex PCR; TCRdb stores in-frame clones only, minus some. This table has just under 350,000 clones, about nine tenths appearing once. The material sequenced was peripheral blood. These receptors originate from a woman between 65 and 79 years old with COVID-19, enrolled during active disease.

The V and J genes are TRBV18 and TRBJ1-4; TRBD1 agrees at 7 bases. Germline V gene data show CDR1 as KGHSH and CDR2 as LQKENI. Losses at the gene ends were 2 bases for V and 7 bases for J; bases not matched to a gene: 1. CDR3 size: 13 residues. The CDR3 loop is CASSPNRGEKLFF. CDR3 coding DNA: TGTGCCAGCTCACCAAACAGGGGTGAAAAACTGTTTTTT.

The V call is TRBV14, the J call TRBJ1-6; D unresolved. Germline loops: CDR1 SGHDN, CDR2 FVKESK. Trimming took 3 bases from V and 9 from J, leaving 9 bases between them. The CDR3 contains 13 residues. CDR3 in DNA: TGTGCCAGCAGCCAGAGGGCCCCTTCACCCCTCCACTTT. This gives the protein CASSQRAPSPLHF.

This chain joins TRBV12-5 and TRBJ2-1, with 10 bases identical to TRBD2. The junction had 2 bases not matched to a gene; V was cut back by 5 bases and J by 1 base. The CDR3 runs to 15 residues. The germline V gene has CDR1 LGHNT and CDR2 FRNRAP. The CDR3 protein is CASGLAGASYNEQFF. CDR3 nucleotide sequence: TGTGCTAGTGGTCTAGCGGGGGCTTCCTACAATGAGCAGTTCTTC.

In this sample, this clone turned up once. This chain joins TRBV7-8 and TRBJ2-7, with 10 bases lining up with TRBD2. V gave up 5 bases and J gave up 0 bases; unmatched junction bases: 13. The CDR3 is made up of 18 amino acids. Germline CDR1 reads SGHVS; CDR2 reads FQNEAQ. The CDR3, as DNA: TGTGCCAGCAGCGCGGGGCTAGCGGGGGCCATGAGCTCCTACGAGCAGTACTTC. It codes for CASSAGLAGAMSSYEQYF.

With respect to this clone: This sample also contains other DNA sequences that code for the same CDR3. V usage is TRBV5-1 and J usage is TRBJ1-1, with TRBD1 matching over 10 bases. Germline lookup yields CDR1 SGHRS and CDR2 YFSETQ. The V gene end was trimmed by 2 bases and the J gene end by 1 base; junction bases not matched to a gene: 2. The length of the CDR3 is 15 residues. The CDR3 DNA reads TGCGCCAGCAGCTTACGGACAGGGGGGAACACTGAAGCTTTCTTT. Amino acid sequence: CASSLRTGGNTEAFF. Together with reference TRBV5-1 and TRBJ1-1, the CDR3 gives the full variable domain: KAGVTQTPRYLIKTRGQQVTLSCSPISGHRSVSWYQQTPGQGLQFLFEYFSETQRNKGNFPGRFSGRQFSNSRSEMNVSTLELGDSALYLCASSLRTGGNTEAFFGQGTRLTVV.

V is TRBV2 and J is TRBJ1-1; possible D gene TRBD1, 5 bases. Trimming took 6 bases from V and 4 from J, leaving 9 bases between them. The CDR3 spans 12 residues. Germline loops: CDR1 SNHLY, CDR2 FYNNEI. In DNA, the CDR3 is TGTGCCAGCAGGGGGGGATCCACTGAAGCTTTCTTT. Protein sequence: CASRGGSTEAFF.

J is TRBJ1-1 and V is TRBV7-2, with 7 bases lining up with TRBD1. This CDR3 region has 14 residues. The V gene's germline CDR1 is SGHTA and CDR2 FQGNSA. V lost 4 bases, J lost 10 bases, and 12 bases stayed unmatched. The CDR3 DNA sequence: TGTGCCAGCAGCTACAGCCGGGACAGCCTGAGAGCTTTCTTT. This sequence encodes CASSYSRDSLRAFF.

V and J are TRBV11-1 and TRBJ2-1; D may be TRBD1 (5 bases). The germline V gene has CDR1 SGHAT and CDR2 FQDESV (reference sequence). The CDR3 is 15 residues long. V dropped 1 base and J dropped 0 bases, with 7 bases sitting between them. The CDR3 protein is CASSLGTGSYNEQFF. The CDR3 region has the DNA TGTGCCAGCAGCTTAGGAACAGGCTCCTACAATGAGCAGTTCTTC.

The rearrangement uses TRBV4-2 and TRBJ1-2, with a possible D match to TRBD1 (5 bases). CDR1 LGHNA and CDR2 YNFKEQ come from the germline V gene. The length of the CDR3 is 19 residues. Trimming left V 0 bases short and J 5 bases short, with 25 bases between. The CDR3 region has the DNA TGTGCCAGCAGCCAAGATCAGAGGGAGGCGGCCTATGGGGCTTATGGCTACACCTTC. Protein: CASSQDQREAAYGAYGYTF.

This chain uses TRBV27 with TRBJ2-7, with D tentatively TRBD2 (5 bases). Germline V gives CDR1 MNHEY, CDR2 SMNVEV (reference sequence). This CDR3 spans 13 amino acids. Trimming took 8 bases from V and 1 from J, leaving 12 bases between them. CDR3 coding DNA: TGTGCCAGCCGCCCGTGGGAGTCCTACGAGCAGTACTTC. Translation: CASRPWESYEQYF.

The J gene is TRBJ1-4, the V gene TRBV5-4; D gene unclear. This CDR3 region has 14 residues. The germline V gene has CDR1 SGHNT and CDR2 YYREEE (reference sequence). Trimming took 1 base from V and 8 from J, leaving 12 bases between them. The CDR3: CASSLNQAKEKLFF. The CDR3 DNA sequence: TGTGCCAGCAGCTTGAATCAGGCGAAGGAAAAACTGTTTTTT.

The CDR3 nucleotides are TGTGCCAGCAGCTCCTCTGACAGGTGGATGGCCGGGGAGCTGTTTTTT. It yields the protein CASSSSDRWMAGELFF. The chain joins TRBV7-9 to TRBJ2-2; TRBD1 is a possible D gene (6 bases). CDR1 is SEHNR and CDR2 is FQNEAQ in the germline V gene (reference sequence). This CDR3 has 16 amino acids. V was pared by 4 bases and J by 6 bases, with 18 bases between.

The V and J genes are TRBV18 and TRBJ1-2; the D gene is possibly TRBD1 (5 bases). There are 14 residues in the CDR3. The V gene lost 3 bases and the J gene lost 4 bases, with 12 bases spanning the gap. Germline-derived CDR1 and CDR2 are KGHSH and LQKENI. Here the CDR3 reads CASSPTGQSYGYTF. DNA of the CDR3: TGTGCCAGCTCACCTACTGGACAAAGCTATGGCTACACCTTC.

The chain employs TRBV5-1 and TRBJ1-3; D possibly corresponds to TRBD1 (6 bases). Germline loops: CDR1 SGHRS, CDR2 YFSETQ. The V gene lost 4 bases and the J gene lost 4 bases, with 15 bases spanning the gap. The CDR3 is 15 amino acids. The CDR3 loop reads CASSMDSRPGNTIYF. CDR3 nucleotides: TGCGCCAGCAGCATGGACAGCAGGCCAGGAAACACCATATATTTT.

The J gene is TRBJ1-2, the V gene TRBV7-9; 7 nucleotides match TRBD1. Looked up from germline, CDR1 is SEHNR and CDR2 is FQNEAQ (reference sequence). The CDR3 length is 14 residues. V lost 4 bases to trimming and J lost 1 base; unmatched junction nucleotides: 3. This CDR3 reads CASSWDSNNYGYTF. In nucleotides, the CDR3 is TGTGCCAGCAGCTGGGACAGTAATAACTATGGCTACACCTTC.

The chain employs TRBV19 and TRBJ1-1, with D perhaps matching TRBD1 (6 bases). Trimming pared 3 bases from V and 6 bases from J, leaving 11 bases between. The CDR3 contains 13 residues. Germline-derived CDR1 and CDR2 are LNHDA and SQIVND (reference sequence). The CDR3 sequence is CASSISGDSEAFF. The CDR3 bases are TGTGCCAGTAGTATTTCAGGGGATTCTGAAGCTTTCTTT.

This chain joins TRBV21-1 and TRBJ2-5; the table calls TRBD2, which could not be checked here. TRBV21-1 is described as a pseudogene. The CDR3 length is 14 residues. CDR3 coding DNA: TGTGCCAGCAGAGGGAGGATTCCGGTGGGGACCCAGTACTTC. This gives the protein CASRGRIPVGTQYF.

The chain has TRBV12-3 or TRBV12-4 and TRBJ1-2; D is unresolved. V was trimmed by 6 bases and J by 3 bases, leaving 11 bases between them. This CDR3 spans 13 amino acids. The CDR3 loop reads CASSPGVDYGYTF. CDR3 sequence (DNA): TGTGCCAGCAGCCCCGGGGTGGACTATGGCTACACCTTC.

This sequence joins TRBV6-2 or TRBV6-3 and TRBJ1-5, with 7 bases that match TRBD1. This CDR3 is 15 amino acids long. J was trimmed by 2 bases and V by 6 bases; bases with no gene match: 7. CDR1 is MNHEY, CDR2 SVGEGT, per germline. CDR3 in amino acids: CASSQQGIGNQPQHF. The CDR3, as DNA: TGTGCCAGCAGCCAACAGGGGATTGGCAATCAGCCCCAGCATTTT.